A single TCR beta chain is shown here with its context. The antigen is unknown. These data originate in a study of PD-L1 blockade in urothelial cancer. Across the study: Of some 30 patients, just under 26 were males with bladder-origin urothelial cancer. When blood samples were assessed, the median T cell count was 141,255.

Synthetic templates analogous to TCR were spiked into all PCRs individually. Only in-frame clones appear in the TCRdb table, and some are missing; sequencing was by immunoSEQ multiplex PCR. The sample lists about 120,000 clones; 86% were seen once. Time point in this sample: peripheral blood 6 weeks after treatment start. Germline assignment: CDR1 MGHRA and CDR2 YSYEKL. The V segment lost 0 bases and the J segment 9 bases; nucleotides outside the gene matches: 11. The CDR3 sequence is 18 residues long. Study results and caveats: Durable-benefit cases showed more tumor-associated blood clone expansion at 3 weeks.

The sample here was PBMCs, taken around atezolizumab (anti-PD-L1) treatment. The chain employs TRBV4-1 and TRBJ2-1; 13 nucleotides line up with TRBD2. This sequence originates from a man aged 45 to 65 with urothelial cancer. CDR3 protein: CASSQDRSPTSGRPEQFF. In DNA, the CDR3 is TGCGCCAGCAGCCAAGACCGGTCCCCGACTAGCGGGAGGCCTGAGCAGTTCTTC.